This TCR beta chain was sequenced in a study of CD8+ T cells in alopecia areata. Study-level background: By percentage of affected scalp area, the severity of treated patients was scored. Notes on the study in general: Tofacitinib significantly decreased scalp clonality and expanded CD8+ clones among top 100. Scalp data also include sequences from resident alphabeta T cells of normal skin.

In each case, RNA was isolated and then reverse transcribed into cDNA as the sequencing template. Sequencing was performed with immunoSEQ multiplex PCR; in TCRdb, only in-frame clones are kept and a portion is missing. The sample has around 300,000 clones, approximately 60% seen once. Note on this clone: The antigen is unknown.

Treatment reported: oral pan-JAK inhibitor, 5-10 mg twice daily. This TCR derives from a human donor with alopecia areata. The source material was CD4+ T cells sorted from blood, sampled around week 54, from a patient treated with tofacitinib.

For the CDR3, the DNA is TGTGCCAGCTCACTTTTGCCCGGGACAGGGAGCATGAACACTGAAGCTTTCTTT. Amino acids: CASSLLPGTGSMNTEAFF. This chain uses TRBV18 with TRBJ1-1, with 9 bases that match TRBD1. CDR1 KGHSH and CDR2 LQKENI come from the germline V gene. The CDR3 totals 18 residues. V was pared by 4 bases and J by 0 bases, with 12 bases of the junction left unmatched.